A single sample is the source of the 19 T cell receptor beta chains below, sequenced in a study of T cell repertoires in cytomegalovirus infection. TCRdb reanalysed the reads using MiXCR and keeps one entry per CDR3 protein. The sample shows some 150,000 distinct CDR3 sequences, about 6.5% of them seen only once. Sequenced input: PBMCs. The receptors stem from a human donor in good health (CMV status not recorded). Some clones in this sample may be carry-over from other donors' samples.

In this sample, this clonotype turned up a few times. The chain has TRBV24-1 and TRBJ2-5; D not resolved. The length of the CDR3 is 14 residues. CDR1 is KGHDR, CDR2 SFDVKD, per germline. V was cut by 2 bases and J by 0 bases, with 6 bases left in between. The CDR3 DNA follows: TGTGCCACCAGTGATTCCGGGTACCAAGAGACCCAGTACTTC. Its protein is CATSDSGYQETQYF.

This clonotype was seen repeatedly, ten times or more. The rearrangement links TRBV6-6 to TRBJ2-3, with D possibly being TRBD1 (7 bases). Per germline, CDR1 MNHNY and CDR2 SVGAGI (reference sequence). This CDR3 contains 15 residues. Trimming took 7 bases from V and 4 from J, leaving 18 bases between them. This chain's CDR3 is CASKSRAGGPDTQYF. The DNA of the CDR3 is TGTGCCAGCAAATCCCGGGCAGGGGGGCCAGATACGCAGTATTTT.

The CDR3 sequence is CASTNVPGATEAFF. The CDR3 bases are TGTGCCAGTACCAACGTTCCAGGGGCGACTGAAGCTTTCTTT. The chain has TRBV19 and TRBJ1-1, with D tentatively TRBD1 (6 bases). The CDR3 sequence is 14 residues long. Per germline, CDR1 LNHDA and CDR2 SQIVND (reference sequence). V gave up 7 bases and J gave up 5 bases, with 17 bases separating them.

This clonotype was recorded many times. V and J are TRBV7-2 and TRBJ1-2, with D uncertain. Germline loops: CDR1 SGHTA, CDR2 FQGNSA. The germline V and J ends were trimmed by 1 base and 0 bases, with 9 bases remaining between them. The CDR3 is 15 amino acids. The CDR3 region is CASSLGISPNYGYTF. CDR3 nucleotides: TGTGCCAGCAGCTTAGGGATCAGCCCTAACTATGGCTACACCTTC.

Many counts were recorded for this clonotype. The CDR3 protein is CASSPPGVGAGTEAFF. Here the CDR3 DNA reads TGTGCCAGCAGTCCGCCTGGGGTGGGGGCAGGCACTGAAGCTTTCTTT. J is TRBJ1-1 and V is TRBV12-3 or TRBV12-4, with a tentative D call TRBD1 (6 bases). CDR3 length: 16 residues. V lost 5 bases and J lost 4, with 20 bases in between.

The J gene is TRBJ1-6, the V gene TRBV11-2; no clear D gene. Germline values: CDR1 SGHAT, CDR2 FQNNGV. Trimming removed 1 base at V and 5 bases at J, with 9 bases between. This CDR3 is 15 amino acids long. The CDR3 loop reads CASSLASSDNSPLHF. The CDR3 DNA is TGTGCCAGCAGCTTAGCATCCAGTGATAATTCACCCCTCCACTTT.

This clonotype was seen ten or more times. This chain connects TRBV7-2 to TRBJ2-1, with 14 bases identical to TRBD2. The CDR3 spans 15 residues. After removal of 5 bases from V and 7 bases from J, the junction contained 4 bases not matched to a gene. The V gene's germline CDR1 is SGHTA and CDR2 FQGNSA. CDR3: CASSPRLAGGNEQFF. The CDR3 DNA follows: TGTGCCAGCAGCCCGCGACTAGCGGGGGGGAATGAGCAGTTCTTC.

On this clonotype itself: A much larger clone is a single base away; this may be a read error. This chain joins TRBV5-1 and TRBJ2-1, with D perhaps TRBD1 (6 bases). The CDR3 runs 15 residues. The ends were cut back, 4 bases at V and 5 bases at J, with 16 bases in the middle. Germline V gene sequence: CDR1 SGHRS, CDR2 YFSETQ. The CDR3 nucleotides read TGCGCCAGCAGCCCCCCCCGGACAGCCAACAATGAGCAGTTCTTC. Translation gives CASSPPRTANNEQFF.

In this sample, this clonotype turned up many times. The CDR3: CASSFKGASGELFF. The CDR3 nucleotides are TGTGCCAGCAGCTTTAAAGGGGCATCCGGGGAGCTGTTTTTT. The V gene is TRBV7-2, the J gene TRBJ2-2, with TRBD1 as a possible D gene (5 bases). The CDR3 runs 14 residues. Deletions cut 3 bases from V and 6 bases from J, with 11 bases between. Germline V lookup: CDR1 SGHTA, CDR2 FQGNSA.

This clonotype turned up a few times. The rearrangement uses TRBV6-2 or TRBV6-3 and TRBJ1-4; D remains unclear. The germline V gene encodes CDR1 MNHEY and CDR2 SVGEGT. The CDR3 has 15 residues. The V end lost 6 bases, the J end lost 8 bases, and 19 bases lay between the germline ends. The DNA of the CDR3 is TGTGCCAGCAGCCCTTCAGTCCACGTCGGCGAAAAACTGTTTTTT. It codes for CASSPSVHVGEKLFF.

In this sample, this clonotype turned up many times. The V call is TRBV7-2, the J call TRBJ2-6; a weak D match, TRBD2 (6 bases). V was clipped by 2 bases and J by 0 bases, with 11 bases between them. This CDR3 has 17 residues. Germline V gives CDR1 SGHTA, CDR2 FQGNSA. The CDR3 DNA sequence: TGTGCCAGCAGCTTAAGGTCGGGGGACTCTGGGGCCAACGTCCTGACTTTC. Encoded protein: CASSLRSGDSGANVLTF.

This clonotype was recorded at least ten times. V gene TRBV11-1 combines with J gene TRBJ1-2, with D possibly matching TRBD1 (5 bases). The CDR3 is 14 amino acids. The V end lost 5 bases, the J end lost 2 bases, and 12 bases lay between the germline ends. CDR1 is SGHAT and CDR2 is FQDESV in the germline V gene (reference sequence). The CDR3 DNA is TGTGCCAGCAGCCCCTCCACAGGAAACTATGGCTACACCTTC. It codes for CASSPSTGNYGYTF.

This clonotype was recorded many times. J is TRBJ1-1 and V is TRBV12-3 or TRBV12-4, with D tentatively TRBD1 (6 bases). The V end was cut by 5 bases, the J end by 3 bases, with 16 bases between. This CDR3 contains 15 residues. The CDR3 reads CASSATGQSDTEAFF. Written as DNA, the CDR3 is TGTGCCAGCAGTGCCACCGGACAGAGTGACACTGAAGCTTTCTTT.

This clonotype was recorded many times. The chain couples TRBV7-2 to TRBJ1-3; D unclear. Trimming pared 3 bases from V and 0 bases from J, leaving 12 bases between. Germline loops: CDR1 SGHTA, CDR2 FQGNSA. The CDR3 has 16 residues. The CDR3 sequence: CASSLPEVLSGNTIYF. The CDR3 nucleotides are TGTGCCAGCAGCTTGCCGGAGGTCCTCTCTGGAAACACCATATATTTT.

This clonotype was counted a few times. The chain employs TRBV7-9 and TRBJ1-5, with D possibly matching TRBD1 (5 bases). The germline CDR1 and CDR2 sequences are SEHNR and FQNEAQ (reference sequence). V lost 0 bases and J 8 bases, leaving 8 bases between the germline ends. This CDR3 has 13 residues. The CDR3, as DNA: TGTGCCAGCAGCTTAGCTGGGGGGGAGCCCCAGCATTTT. It is translated as CASSLAGGEPQHF.

This clonotype was seen many times. The rearrangement joins TRBV7-2 to TRBJ2-3; no clear D gene. This CDR3 is built from 14 residues. The germline CDR1 and CDR2 sequences are SGHTA and FQGNSA. The V end lost 4 bases, the J end lost 3 bases, and 11 bases lay between the germline ends. CDR3 sequence reads: CASSYLPETDTQYF. DNA of the CDR3: TGTGCCAGCAGCTATTTGCCCGAAACAGATACGCAGTATTTT.

This clonotype was seen only a few times. This rearrangement joins TRBV6-2 or TRBV6-3 to TRBJ1-2; TRBD1 matches at 7 bases. Per germline, CDR1 MNHEY and CDR2 SVGEGT. CDR3 length equals 14 residues. The J segment lost 0 bases and the V segment lost 5 bases, leaving 3 bases of the junction unmatched. CDR3 nucleotides: TGTGCCAGCAGTCAGGACAGGACTAACTATGGCTACACCTTC. Translation gives CASSQDRTNYGYTF.

This clonotype was seen only a few times. The rearrangement uses TRBV7-2 and TRBJ2-3; TRBD2 agrees at 8 bases. The trim removed 3 bases at V and 2 bases at J, leaving 7 bases unmatched. The CDR3 consists of 16 residues. Per the germline V gene, CDR1 is SGHTA and CDR2 is FQGNSA. The CDR3 DNA is TGTGCCAGCAGCTTGGGTAGCGGGGCGAACACAGATACGCAGTATTTT. Encoded protein: CASSLGSGANTDTQYF.

This clonotype came up many times. The chain combines TRBV19 with TRBJ2-3; TRBD1 aligns across 7 bases. Germline CDR1 reads LNHDA; CDR2 reads SQIVND (reference sequence). V gave up 7 bases and J gave up 1 base; unmatched junction bases: 5. This CDR3 comprises 14 residues. CDR3 residues: CASKTGPGTDTQYF. The CDR3, as DNA: TGTGCCAGTAAGACAGGGCCGGGCACAGATACGCAGTATTTT.